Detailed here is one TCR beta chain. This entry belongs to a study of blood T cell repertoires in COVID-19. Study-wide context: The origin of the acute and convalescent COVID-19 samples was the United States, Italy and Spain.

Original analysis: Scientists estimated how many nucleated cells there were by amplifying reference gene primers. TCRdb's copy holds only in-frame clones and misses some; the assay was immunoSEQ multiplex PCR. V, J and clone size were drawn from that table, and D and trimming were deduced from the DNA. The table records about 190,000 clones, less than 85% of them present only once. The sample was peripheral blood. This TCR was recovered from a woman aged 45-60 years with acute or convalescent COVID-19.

The CDR3 loop reads CASSQDLGRTSSSYEQYF. The CDR3 DNA sequence: TGCGCCAGCAGCCAAGATCTGGGGAGGACTTCGAGCTCCTACGAGCAGTACTTC. The chain uses TRBV4-1 and TRBJ2-7; D may be TRBD2 (6 bases). The CDR3 runs to 18 residues. The V end was cut by 0 bases, the J end by 0 bases, with 18 bases between. CDR1 is MGHRA and CDR2 is YSYEKL in the germline V gene.